Listed below are T cell receptor beta chains from one sample, sequenced in a study of T cells in Graves' hyperthyroidism and ophthalmopathy. A single record per CDR3 protein comes from TCRdb applying MiXCR to the multiplex PCR reads. In the table there are just over 550,000 distinct CDR3 sequences, roughly 46% of which are singletons. The sequenced sample consisted of peripheral blood or thyroid tissue (not recorded which). Every receptor here comes from a woman under 30 with Graves' hyperthyroidism. Each CDR3 is given without its conserved first and last residue. Fields, in order: J gene, V gene, CDR3 protein.

j_call: TRBJ2-5; v_call: TRBV7-2; cdr3_aa: ASCQQGSETQY
j_call: TRBJ2-5; v_call: TRBV20-1; cdr3_aa: SARLTSIQAQY
j_call: TRBJ1-6; v_call: TRBV2; cdr3_aa: ASSEAWDGNSPLH
j_call: TRBJ1-5; v_call: TRBV11-2; cdr3_aa: ASSFRTGINQPQH
j_call: TRBJ1-1; v_call: TRBV20-1; cdr3_aa: SATSNEAF
j_call: TRBJ1-1; v_call: TRBV16; cdr3_aa: ASSPSRGGFAEAF
j_call: TRBJ1-1; v_call: TRBV7-9; cdr3_aa: ASSLDLGKPTEAF
j_call: TRBJ1-6; v_call: TRBV29-1; cdr3_aa: SVGGGSSPLH
j_call: TRBJ1-6; v_call: TRBV7-9; cdr3_aa: ASSWGNVSPLH
j_call: TRBJ1-5; v_call: TRBV20-1; cdr3_aa: SLRAGGQPQH
j_call: TRBJ2-5; v_call: TRBV7-9; cdr3_aa: ASGLGGTGVETQY
j_call: TRBJ2-7; v_call: TRBV2; cdr3_aa: ASSPRDRVYEQY
j_call: TRBJ1-1; v_call: TRBV2; cdr3_aa: ASSYPRGGHSGTEAF
j_call: TRBJ1-4; v_call: TRBV20-1; cdr3_aa: SASAQGSEKLF
j_call: TRBJ1-4; v_call: TRBV2; cdr3_aa: ASSESGRTNEKLF
j_call: TRBJ1-1; v_call: TRBV2; cdr3_aa: ACRDDFNTEAF
j_call: TRBJ1-5; v_call: TRBV7-2; cdr3_aa: ASSPNRVGQPQH
j_call: TRBJ1-2; v_call: TRBV29-1; cdr3_aa: SVGPPPTGEANYGYT
j_call: TRBJ1-5; v_call: TRBV7-6; cdr3_aa: ASSPSGDLRQPQH
j_call: TRBJ2-5; v_call: TRBV20-1; cdr3_aa: SASFGSQETQY